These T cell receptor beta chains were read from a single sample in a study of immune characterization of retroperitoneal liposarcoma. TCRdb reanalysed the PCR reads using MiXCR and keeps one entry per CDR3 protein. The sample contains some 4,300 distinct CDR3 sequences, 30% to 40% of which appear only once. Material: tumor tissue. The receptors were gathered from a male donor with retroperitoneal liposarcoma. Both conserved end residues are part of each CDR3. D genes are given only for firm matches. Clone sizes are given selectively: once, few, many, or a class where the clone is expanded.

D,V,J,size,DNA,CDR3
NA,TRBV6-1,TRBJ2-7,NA,TGTGCCAGCACCGATGCCTACGAGCAGTACTTC,CASTDAYEQYF
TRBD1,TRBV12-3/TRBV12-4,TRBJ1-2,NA,TGTGCCAGCAGTTTAGCGCCAAAGACAGGGGGCGAATTTTACTATGGCTACACCTTC,CASSLAPKTGGEFYYGYTF
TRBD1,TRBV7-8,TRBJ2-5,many,TGTGCCAGCAGCTTGGACTGGACAGGGGGTGGGATCCAAGAGACCCAGTACTTC,CASSLDWTGGGIQETQYF
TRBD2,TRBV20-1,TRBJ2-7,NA,TGCAGTGCTCTACTAGCGGGTCCGATTGAGCAGTACTTC,CSALLAGPIEQYF
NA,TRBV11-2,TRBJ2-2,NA,TGTGCCAGCAGCTTATCCAGGGGAGTGACCGGGGAGCTGTTTTTT,CASSLSRGVTGELFF
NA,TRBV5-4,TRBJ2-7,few,TGTGCCAGCAGCTTGGCGGGACCTATAAACAATGAGCAGTACTTC,CASSLAGPINNEQYF
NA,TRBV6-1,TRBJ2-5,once,TGTGCCAGCAGAAGCGGACAGTTAGAGACCCAGTACTTC,CASRSGQLETQYF
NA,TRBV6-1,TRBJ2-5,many,TGTGCCAGCAGTGAAATAACCGCATGGGAGTACTTC,CASSEITAWEYF
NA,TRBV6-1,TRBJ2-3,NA,TGTGCCAGCAGAGGACCATACGCAGATACGCAGTATTTT,CASRGPYADTQYF
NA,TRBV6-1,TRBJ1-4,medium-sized,TGTGCCAGCAGTGCCATCATTACTAATGAAAAACTGTTTTTT,CASSAIITNEKLFF
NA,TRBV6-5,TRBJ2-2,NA,TGTGCCAGCAGTTACAGCGGAGTCGAATTCACCGGGGAGCTGTTTTTT,CASSYSGVEFTGELFF
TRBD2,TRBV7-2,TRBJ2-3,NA,TGTGCCAGCAGCCAGGGACTACTTAGCACAGATACGCAGTATTTT,CASSQGLLSTDTQYF
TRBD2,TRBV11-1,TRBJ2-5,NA,TGTGCCAGCAGCGACCCGCCACGGGAGCGGGAGGGGGAGACCCAGTACTTC,CASSDPPREREGETQYF
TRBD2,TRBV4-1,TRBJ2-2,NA,TGCGCCAGCAGCCAGCGGACTAGCGGGAGGGCCAAGAACACCGGGGAGCTGTTTTTT,CASSQRTSGRAKNTGELFF
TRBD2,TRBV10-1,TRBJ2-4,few,TGCGCCAGCAGTGAGAAGCGGGAGGTAACCAAAAACATTCAGTACTTC,CASSEKREVTKNIQYF
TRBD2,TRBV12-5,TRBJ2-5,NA,TGTGCTAGTGAAGGCACGGGACTAGCGGCTAATGAGCAGTACTTC,CASEGTGLAANEQYF
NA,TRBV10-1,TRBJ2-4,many,TGCGCCAGCCCGGGGCCCCGGTACTTC,CASPGPRYF
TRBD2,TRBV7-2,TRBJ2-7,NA,TGTGCCAGCAGCTTGGCGGGAGGGATCTACGAGCAGTACTTC,CASSLAGGIYEQYF
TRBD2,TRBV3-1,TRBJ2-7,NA,TGTGCCAGCAGCTACAACCTAGTCAGCGGGAGCTACGAGCAGTACTTC,CASSYNLVSGSYEQYF
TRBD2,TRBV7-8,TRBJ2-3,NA,TGTGCCAGCAGCCCGAGGACTAGCGGGCTCACAGATACGCAGTATTTT,CASSPRTSGLTDTQYF
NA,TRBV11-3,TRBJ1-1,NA,TGTGCCAGCAGCTTAGATCGTGGGATCGGGAACACTGAAGCTTTCTTT,CASSLDRGIGNTEAFF
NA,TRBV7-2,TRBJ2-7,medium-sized,TGTGCCAGCAGCTTAGGGCTAGGCAGCTCCTACGAGCAGTACTTC,CASSLGLGSSYEQYF
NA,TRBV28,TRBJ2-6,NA,TGTGCCAGCAGCCTACAGGGGACTGGGGCCAACGTCCCGACTTTC,CASSLQGTGANVPTF
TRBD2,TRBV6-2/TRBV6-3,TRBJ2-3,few,TGTGCCAGCAGGGGTGGAGCGGGAGCCACAGATACGCAGTATTTT,CASRGGAGATDTQYF
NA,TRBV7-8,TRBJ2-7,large,TGTGCCAGCAGCCAACCAGGGGGGCCCTACGAGCAGTACTTC,CASSQPGGPYEQYF
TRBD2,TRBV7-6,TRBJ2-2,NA,TGTGCCAGCAGCTTTGATACTAGCGGGAGCCACGTCGACACCGGGGAGCTGTTTTTT,CASSFDTSGSHVDTGELFF
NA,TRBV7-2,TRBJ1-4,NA,TGTGCCAGCAGCCTGTCCCGGGTAAAAAATGAAAAACTGTTTTTT,CASSLSRVKNEKLFF
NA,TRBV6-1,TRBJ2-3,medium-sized,TGTGCCAGCAGTTTCCGCGAGGCAGCGGGTAGCACAGATACGCAGTATTTT,CASSFREAAGSTDTQYF
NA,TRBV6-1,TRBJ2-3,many,TGTGCCAGCAGTGAAGAAACTAGCCAAGATACGCAGTATTTT,CASSEETSQDTQYF
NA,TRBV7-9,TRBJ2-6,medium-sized,TGTGCCAGCAGCCCCTGGGACACTGGGGCCAACGTCCTGACTTTC,CASSPWDTGANVLTF
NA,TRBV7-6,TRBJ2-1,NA,TGTGCCAGCAGCTTAGGTCCGACTCGATACGAGCAGTTCTTC,CASSLGPTRYEQFF
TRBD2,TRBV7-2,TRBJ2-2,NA,TGTGCCAGCCGACCTAGCGGGAGGGCGCACACCGGGGAGCTGTTTTTT,CASRPSGRAHTGELFF
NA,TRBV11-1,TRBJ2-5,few,TGTGCCAGCAGCCGACAGGCAGTCTCCTGGGAAGCCCAACAAGAGACCCAGTACTTC,CASSRQAVSWEAQQETQYF
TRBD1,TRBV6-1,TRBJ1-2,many,TGTGCCAGCAGTGGCCGGGACAGTTGGAGACCTAACTATGGCTACACCTTC,CASSGRDSWRPNYGYTF
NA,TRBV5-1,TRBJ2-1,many,TGCGCCAGCAGCTTGCGGGGGGCAACCTACAATGAGCAGTTCTTC,CASSLRGATYNEQFF
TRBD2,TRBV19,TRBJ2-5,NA,TGTATTGAGGGCGGGCTAGCGGGACCTTTAGACCAAGAGACCCAGTACTTC,CIEGGLAGPLDQETQYF
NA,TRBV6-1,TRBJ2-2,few,TGTGCCAGCAGCATTAAACAGGGACCCGGGGAGCTGTTTTTT,CASSIKQGPGELFF
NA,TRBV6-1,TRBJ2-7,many,TGTGCCAGCACCTCGCCGGGGGCGACCTACGAGCAGTACTTC,CASTSPGATYEQYF
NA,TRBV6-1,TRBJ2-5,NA,TGTGCCAGCAGTGAAAACCTAGCCCAAGAGACCCAGTACTTC,CASSENLAQETQYF
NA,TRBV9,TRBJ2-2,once,TGTGCCAGCAGCGTACCCTCAGGGACCGGGGAGCTGTTTTTT,CASSVPSGTGELFF
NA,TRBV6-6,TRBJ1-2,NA,TGTGCCAGCAGTTACTCAGGAGCGGGGAGTGAGGGCTACACCTTC,CASSYSGAGSEGYTF